This T cell receptor beta chain was identified in a study of blood T cell repertoires in COVID-19. Overall study: Donors in the United States, Italy and Spain gave samples during acute or convalescent COVID-19.

The CDR3 is made up of 12 amino acids. The germline V and J ends were trimmed by 0 bases and 7 bases, with 6 bases remaining between them. Germline assignment: CDR1 LGHDT and CDR2 YNNKEL (reference sequence). In the source study's methods: From reference gene primer amplification, estimates of nucleated cell counts were derived. Using immunoSEQ multiplex PCR, the repertoire was profiled, and TCRdb retains in-frame clones only, with some absent. V, J and clone size derive from that table, while D and trimming were established from the DNA sequence. Of about 220,000 clones in the sample, around 80% were seen once.

The TCR sequence derives from a woman aged 55-69 years who had recovered from COVID-19. The gene calls are TRBV3-1 (or the pseudogene TRBV3-2) and TRBJ2-5; D uncertain. The source material was peripheral blood. CDR3 sequence (DNA): TGTGCCAGCAGCCAAGATCGGAGGACCCAGTACTTC. Amino acids: CASSQDRRTQYF.